These T cell receptor beta chains were read from a single sample in a study of T-cell reconstitution after alpha-beta-depleted transplantation in children. TCRdb fed the PCR reads into MiXCR, producing one record per CDR3 protein. Altogether almost 400,000 distinct CDR3 sequences are present, roughly 21% being singletons, with the ten largest covering less than 4.5%. Sequencing was performed on PBMCs from the stem cell graft donor, taken from the stem cell graft. The receptors stem from a human donor who donated a stem cell graft to a child with acute myeloid leukemia. Both conserved end residues are part of each CDR3. The D gene is left open where the match is weak. Size is stated for part of the rows, as once, few or many counts, or as a class when the clone is expanded.

abundance,v_gene,j_gene,d_gene,CDR3aa,CDR3nt
-,TRBV28,TRBJ1-1,-,CASSLVFPGRAERAFF,TGTGCCAGCAGTTTAGTATTCCCGGGGCGGGCGGAGCGAGCTTTCTTT
-,TRBV7-7,TRBJ2-5,TRBD2,CASSYGGKETQYF,TGTGCTAGCAGCTACGGGGGGAAAGAGACCCAGTACTTC
few,TRBV12-3/TRBV12-4,TRBJ1-5,-,CASSFDRQDQPQHF,TGTGCCAGCAGTTTTGACAGGCAAGATCAGCCCCAGCATTTT
many,TRBV29-1,TRBJ2-5,-,CSVEISPYQETQYF,TGCAGCGTTGAAATTTCTCCGTACCAAGAGACCCAGTACTTC
few,TRBV15,TRBJ2-3,TRBD2,CATSRGLAGEGDTQYF,TGTGCCACCAGCAGAGGACTAGCGGGAGAGGGAGATACGCAGTATTTT
many,TRBV20-1,TRBJ2-3,TRBD2,CSARAPSGRATDTQYF,TGCAGTGCTAGGGCCCCTAGCGGGAGGGCCACAGATACGCAGTATTTT
-,TRBV5-1,TRBJ2-7,-,CASSRGAGAREQYF,TGCGCCAGCAGCAGAGGGGCCGGGGCGCGTGAGCAGTACTTC
-,TRBV12-3/TRBV12-4,TRBJ2-1,-,CASSSSSENEQFF,TGTGCCAGCAGCTCCTCTAGCGAAAATGAGCAGTTCTTC
-,TRBV5-1,TRBJ2-7,-,CASSLDILQEQYF,TGCGCCAGCAGCTTGGACATCCTTCAAGAGCAGTACTTC
-,TRBV12-3/TRBV12-4,TRBJ2-3,TRBD2,CASRTGLAGPSSFVF,TGTGCCAGCAGAACGGGACTAGCGGGACCTAGCTCTTTTGTTTTT
few,TRBV12-3/TRBV12-4,TRBJ2-1,-,CASSTLEFSYNEQFF,TGTGCCAGCAGCACTCTAGAGTTCTCCTACAATGAGCAGTTCTTC
few,TRBV5-1,TRBJ2-2,-,CASSGGLLHTGELFF,TGCGCCAGCAGCGGGGGCCTATTACACACCGGGGAGCTGTTTTTT
few,TRBV20-1,TRBJ2-3,TRBD1,CSASSGTGDTDTQYF,TGCAGTGCTTCCTCCGGGACAGGGGACACAGATACGCAGTATTTT
-,TRBV4-3,TRBJ2-1,TRBD1,CASSQDWGTGTYNEQFF,TGCGCCAGCAGCCAAGATTGGGGGACAGGGACCTACAATGAGCAGTTCTTC
-,TRBV6-5,TRBJ1-5,-,CASSYGWQQPQHF,TGTGCCAGCAGTTACGGTTGGCAGCAGCCCCAGCATTTT
many,TRBV5-1,TRBJ2-3,-,CASSLDGSTDTQYF,TGCGCCAGCAGCTTGGACGGGAGCACAGATACGCAGTATTTT
-,TRBV12-3/TRBV12-4,TRBJ2-7,TRBD2,CASSFGTSAMSSYEQYF,TGTGCCAGCAGTTTCGGGACTAGCGCGATGAGCTCCTACGAGCAGTACTTC
many,TRBV6-5,TRBJ2-5,-,CASSYAGYQETQYF,TGTGCCAGCAGTTACGCGGGGTACCAAGAGACCCAGTACTTC
few,TRBV5-1,TRBJ2-7,TRBD1,CASSADRDNEQYF,TGCGCCAGCAGCGCGGACAGGGACAACGAGCAGTACTTC
few,TRBV24-1,TRBJ1-5,TRBD1,CATSDGTVGQPQHF,TGTGCCACCAGTGACGGGACAGTGGGACAGCCCCAGCATTTT
-,TRBV27,TRBJ2-7,-,CASSLRKTKSVGDYEQYF,TGTGCCAGCAGTTTACGGAAGACCAAATCAGTTGGGGACTACGAGCAGTACTTC
few,TRBV20-1,TRBJ1-4,-,CSAPFATNEKLFF,TGCAGTGCCCCATTTGCAACTAATGAAAAACTGTTTTTT
many,TRBV29-1,TRBJ2-1,-,CSVEGPDNEQFF,TGCAGCGTTGAAGGGCCAGACAATGAGCAGTTCTTC
few,TRBV27,TRBJ1-1,TRBD1,CASSPDREDTEAFF,TGTGCCAGCAGTCCGGACAGGGAGGACACTGAAGCTTTCTTT
many,TRBV6-1,TRBJ2-1,-,CASRRVSYNEQFF,TGTGCCAGCCGGCGGGTCTCCTACAATGAGCAGTTCTTC
-,TRBV20-1,TRBJ2-6,TRBD1,CCAQTGGIYSGANVLTF,TGCTGTGCCCAGACAGGGGGCATTTATTCTGGGGCCAACGTCCTGACTTTC
many,TRBV20-1,TRBJ2-2,-,CSARDQSGKGELFF,TGCAGTGCTAGGGATCAGTCCGGGAAGGGGGAGCTGTTTTTT
many,TRBV29-1,TRBJ2-1,TRBD2,CSVASGNEQFF,TGCAGCGTTGCTAGCGGAAATGAGCAGTTCTTC
many,TRBV6-1,TRBJ1-5,-,CASRIRTASNQPQHF,TGTGCCAGCAGGATAAGAACTGCTAGCAATCAGCCCCAGCATTTT
-,TRBV12-3/TRBV12-4,TRBJ1-6,-,CASSLGQKDSPLHF,TGTGCCAGCAGTTTAGGCCAGAAAGATTCACCCCTCCACTTT
-,TRBV2,TRBJ2-1,-,CASSEWVTRAVSGDEQFF,TGTGCCAGCAGTGAATGGGTCACCAGGGCGGTCTCCGGGGATGAGCAGTTCTTC
few,TRBV28,TRBJ2-7,TRBD2,CASSLSASGEQYF,TGTGCCAGCAGTTTATCGGCTAGCGGCGAGCAGTACTTC
few,TRBV5-1,TRBJ1-1,-,CASSLGQDHTEAFF,TGCGCCAGCAGCTTGGGACAGGATCACACTGAAGCTTTCTTT
many,TRBV7-3,TRBJ2-2,TRBD1,CASSSDRDGELFF,TGTGCCAGCAGCTCGGACAGGGACGGGGAGCTGTTTTTT
-,TRBV6-1,TRBJ1-4,TRBD1,CASSRQGKDEKLFF,TGTGCCAGCAGTCGACAGGGCAAAGATGAAAAACTGTTTTTT
few,TRBV7-2,TRBJ2-7,TRBD2,CASSGGLAGLGSYEQYF,TGTGCCAGCAGCGGGGGACTAGCGGGCTTAGGTTCCTACGAGCAGTACTTC
-,TRBV12-3/TRBV12-4,TRBJ2-2,-,CASSSRATRSTGELFF,TGTGCCAGCAGTTCCCGGGCCACGCGTTCCACCGGGGAGCTGTTTTTT
few,TRBV7-6,TRBJ2-5,TRBD2,CASSSGLAGFAAETQYF,TGTGCCAGCAGCTCCGGACTAGCGGGATTCGCTGCAGAGACCCAGTACTTC
-,TRBV4-3,TRBJ2-7,TRBD1,CASSQEGTGTYEQYF,TGCGCCAGCAGCCAAGAAGGGACAGGGACCTACGAGCAGTACTTC
few,TRBV7-9,TRBJ2-1,-,CASRINSGNEQFF,TGTGCCAGCAGAATCAACTCGGGCAATGAGCAGTTCTTC
-,TRBV20-1,TRBJ2-7,-,CSASSRDTYEQYF,TGCAGTGCTAGCAGCAGGGATACCTACGAGCAGTACTTC
many,TRBV30,TRBJ1-2,TRBD1,CAWNTQGAYGYTF,TGTGCCTGGAACACACAGGGGGCCTATGGCTACACCTTC
-,TRBV25-1,TRBJ2-7,-,CASSEGVGQGSNEQYF,TGTGCCAGCAGTGAAGGAGTTGGCCAGGGGAGTAACGAGCAGTACTTC
-,TRBV4-2,TRBJ2-1,TRBD2,CASSETSAGISYNEQFF,TGTGCCAGCAGCGAGACTAGCGCGGGAATATCCTACAATGAGCAGTTCTTC
-,TRBV10-3,TRBJ2-3,-,CAISVGASTDTQYF,TGTGCCATCAGCGTGGGTGCTAGCACAGATACGCAGTATTTT
few,TRBV12-3/TRBV12-4,TRBJ2-2,-,CASKGGPRSENTGELFF,TGTGCCAGCAAAGGAGGGCCTAGATCCGAGAACACCGGGGAGCTGTTTTTT
few,TRBV9,TRBJ2-5,-,CASSVGAQETQYF,TGTGCCAGCAGCGTGGGGGCACAAGAGACCCAGTACTTC
-,TRBV20-1,TRBJ2-5,-,CSAGGGTYLSQYF,TGCAGTGCTGGGGGGGGGACATACCTCTCCCAGTACTTC